Reported below is one T cell receptor beta chain. Its target antigen remains unknown. Compared with germline, one end of the junction differs, possibly owing to a read error. The immunoSEQ hsTCRB v3.0 assay was used at survey level resolution for TRB variable region sequencing. The target sequencing depth for TRB was about 40,000-55,000 T-cell genomes per sample. An Illumina MiSeq with a v3 150-cycle kit was used to sequence the pooled TRB libraries. Processing in the source paper ran as follows. Repertoire analysis was performed in R inside a reproducible Nextflow workflow that covered QC, data transformation and analysis. LymphoSeq2, an R package for exploring AIRR-Seq data, was used to implement the custom analyses. A handful of samples that produced fewer than 5000 total TRB sequences were removed, so 190 or so HIV repertoires were analyzed. Among the roughly 200 retained HIV repertoires, 55 to 60 were collected before ART initiation and 120 to 140 after ART initiation. Each repertoire was downsampled to 5000 TRB nucleotide sequences, and summary statistics were averaged across 100 downsampling iterations. The analysis kept only TRB sequences whose CDR3 regions were at least seven amino acids long. Two measures captured diversity: a Shannon entropy-derived clonality score and the Gini coefficient. Repertoire networks linked the top 5000 CDR3 amino acid sequences whenever two sequences differed by an edit distance of one. For TRB CDR3 amino acid sequences, GLIPH2 was used to predict antigen specificity groups and MHC restriction. CDR3 amino acid sequences were matched against VDJdb and McPAS-TCR to flag known CMV, EBV, HIV or tissue antigen associations. Pre-ART, post-ART and control groups were compared with Wilcoxon signed-rank tests and Holm-Bonferroni correction. Drawn from immuneACCESS, this table holds only the in-frame rearrangements with V and J called that TCRdb kept. Clones are partly lost; checked studies trace under half to an unresolved V gene and leave the rest unexplained. From that table come the V and J calls and clone size; the DNA was used to work out D and trimming. The sample profile shows roughly 39,000 clones; 86% of them were found once. The biggest ten clones account for about 4.2% of the sample.

The data belong to a study of long-term antiretroviral therapy in people with HIV (dated by TCRdb to the early 2020s). Some background on the complete study: The earliest samples were collected about a decade before the 2015 WHO recommendation for immediate ART, when ART was typically delayed until CD4 counts fell. No cross-contamination during QIAcube processing was shown when test extractions of a monoclonal T-cell line were performed alongside 30 to 40 polyclonal samples. The cohort contributed 150 to 200 cryopreserved PBMC samples from 30 adults with confirmed HIV infection, collected serially over a mean of approximately 6 years (range 1-12). Among the approximately 30 participants with HIV, roughly eleven were female. Whether ART initiation and durable HIV suppression were associated with changes in peripheral blood TRB repertoire composition and diversity was tested in a retrospective serial study.

Beyond this particular receptor, the publication reports: Starting ART was linked to a significant rise in TRB diversity, yet even with long-term ART the diversity remained significantly lower than in transplant donor controls. Inferences about post-ART repertoire changes are limited because no data were available on ART adherence, viral resistance or therapy changes. CDR3 length ranges in HIV repertoires were narrower than in controls, and network structure suggested an antigen-experienced repertoire with only a slight naive shift after ART. The repertoire was dominated across all time points by expanded TRB clones identified before ART initiation, although this dominance was seen to fluctuate and to decrease in many PLHIV after ART. Because cell numbers in pre-ART samples were limited, unsorted PBMC were profiled instead of sorted CD4+ and CD8+ T cells. The samples span the years 2004 to 2017, and the ART regimens used at that time may not be as effective as current regimens. Because PBMC availability was limited, only the TCR beta chain was sequenced, with no alpha chain pairing.

The CDR3 sequence holds 16 residues, the cysteine and phenylalanine included. Just the 48-base CDR3 DNA is kept, in frame starting at base 1. Based on the germline V gene (reference sequence), the CDR1 and CDR2 sequences are SEHNR and FQNEAQ. Inclusion was restricted to participants for whom at least one PBMC sample before ART initiation and at least two post-ART samples were available. Treatment was received in the United States of America by all participants with HIV. Before DNA extraction, cryopreserved samples containing roughly 1-10 million PBMC were thawed and washed. At the time of the earliest PBMC sample for each participant with HIV, ages ranged from about 20 to 54 years. PBMC samples were contributed by each participant from 1-4 timepoints before ART initiation and 2-8 timepoints after ART initiation, with a median of 7 samples. Serial HIV viral load, CD4+ T-cell count, ART history and demographic data were obtained for every participant. Genomic DNA was extracted from unsorted PBMC with a Qiagen kit on a QIAcube, processed in batches of 12 samples.

This specimen consisted of unsorted PBMCs, obtained just before starting antiretroviral therapy. Here the chain combines TRBV7-9 and TRBJ2-5; 8 central nucleotides agree with TRBD2. This receptor was identified in a young woman with HIV. The CDR3 sequence is CASRPGGAPGQEAQYF. In nucleotides, the sequence is TGTGCCAGTCGACCGGGGGGGGCGCCGGGACAAGAGGCCCAGTACTTC.